The 31 T cell receptor beta chains given below trace back to one sample, sequenced in a study of PD-1 blockade in classical Hodgkin lymphoma. Every one of the patients relapsed after autologous stem cell transplantation (brentuximab vedotin exposure was variable). The data were produced by immunoSEQ multiplex PCR, yet TCRdb's version contains in-frame clones alone and is incomplete. Of about 97,000 clones listed, over 80% were seen once; the top ten hold 12%. The sequencing here drew on peripheral blood mononuclear cells (PBMCs), taken at baseline. The receptors originated from a human donor with classical Hodgkin lymphoma.

This chain connects TRBV10-3 to TRBJ2-2; TRBD2 aligns across 9 bases. The trim removed 8 bases at V and 1 base at J, leaving 5 bases unmatched. Per germline, CDR1 ENHRY and CDR2 SYGVKD. The CDR3 spans 15 residues. The DNA for the CDR3 is TGTGCCATCTTAGCGGGAGAAAAGAACACCGGGGAGCTGTTTTTT. It encodes CAILAGEKNTGELFF.

The gene calls are TRBV6-5 and TRBJ2-5; the match to TRBD2 covers 7 bases. CDR3 length: 13 residues. Trimming at V came to 5 bases and at J to 2 bases, leaving 2 bases not matched to a gene. Per the germline V gene, CDR1 is MNHEY and CDR2 is SVGAGI. CDR3 nucleotides: TGTGCCAGCAGTGGGGGACTACAAGAGACCCAGTACTTC. Its translation is CASSGGLQETQYF.

In its sample, this clone was seen once. J is TRBJ1-4 and V is TRBV5-1, with D perhaps TRBD1 (5 bases). V shed 4 bases and J shed 0 bases, with 10 bases lying between them. Germline CDR1 is SGHRS and CDR2 is YFSETQ. The CDR3 is 15 residues long. The CDR3 DNA is TGCGCCAGCAGCCAGGACACTGCAACTAATGAAAAACTGTTTTTT. It codes for CASSQDTATNEKLFF.

The genes are TRBV2 and TRBJ2-5; TRBD1 or TRBD2 may be the D gene (5 bases each). Germline V lookup: CDR1 SNHLY, CDR2 FYNNEI. CDR3 length: 14 amino acids. V was clipped by 9 bases and J by 2 bases, with 16 bases between them. The CDR3 coding sequence is TGTGCCAGGAGGGGAGTCGGGCTTCAAGAGACCCAGTACTTC. This translates into CARRGVGLQETQYF.

The chain is built from TRBV10-1 and TRBJ2-7; D not certain. V lost 2 bases, J lost 9 bases, and 14 bases lay in between. CDR3 length equals 13 residues. Germline CDR1 WNHNN, CDR2 SYGVQD (reference sequence). The CDR3, as DNA: TGCGCCAGCAGTGAGGGAATTGGAACGGGGCAGTACTTC. It yields the protein CASSEGIGTGQYF.

There are a few counts of this clone. The chain carries TRBV19 and TRBJ1-4, with a possible D match to TRBD1 (6 bases). Germline V gene lookup returns CDR1 LNHDA and CDR2 SQIVND (reference sequence). This CDR3 region has 13 residues. V shed 9 bases and J shed 6 bases, with 14 bases lying between them. In nucleotides, the CDR3 is TGTGCCAGCAACAGGGATAGTTATGAAAAACTGTTTTTT. This sequence encodes CASNRDSYEKLFF.

The rearrangement links TRBV7-9 to TRBJ2-1; 8 nucleotides line up with TRBD2. The length of the CDR3 is 19 residues. Germline V gene lookup returns CDR1 SEHNR and CDR2 FQNEAQ (reference sequence). V trimming: 2 bases; J trimming: 0 bases; junction bases outside the gene matches: 12. CDR3 amino acids: CASSLLSGRGGPSYNEQFF. The CDR3 DNA reads as TGTGCCAGCAGCTTACTGTCCGGGAGGGGGGGACCCTCCTACAATGAGCAGTTCTTC.

This clone was counted once. The V gene is TRBV28, the J gene TRBJ2-2; 9 bases are a match to TRBD1. Per the germline V gene, CDR1 is MDHEN and CDR2 is SYDVKM. Trimming took 2 bases from V and 1 from J; bases not matched to a gene: 14. This CDR3 has 20 amino acids. CDR3: CASSLGVGQGSFGNTGELFF. For the CDR3, the DNA is TGTGCCAGCAGTTTAGGGGTGGGACAGGGTTCTTTCGGGAACACCGGGGAGCTGTTTTTT.

The chain joins TRBV18 to TRBJ1-1; D call uncertain. This CDR3 has 14 residues. Germline V gene sequence: CDR1 KGHSH, CDR2 LQKENI. V lost 2 bases and J 6 bases, leaving 13 bases between the germline ends. The CDR3 protein is CASSPSRVWAEAFF. CDR3 bases: TGTGCCAGCTCACCAAGCCGGGTTTGGGCTGAAGCTTTCTTT.

This chain links TRBV12-5 with TRBJ2-3; 8 nucleotides align to TRBD2. The germline V gene encodes CDR1 LGHNT and CDR2 FRNRAP. The CDR3 spans 13 residues. Trimming removed 3 bases from V and 6 bases from J; junction bases left unmatched: 2. The CDR3 DNA follows: TGTGCTAGTGGTTTTAGCGGGGCGGATACGCAGTATTTT. Amino acid sequence: CASGFSGADTQYF. Using reference TRBV12-5 and TRBJ2-3 for the parts outside the CDR3, the full variable domain is DARVTQTPRHKVTEMGQEVTMRCQPILGHNTVFWYRQTMMQGLELLAYFRNRAPLDDSGMPKDRFSAEMPDATLATLKIQPSEPRDSAVYFCASGFSGADTQYFGPGTRLTVL.

This clone was detected once. CDR3 in amino acids: CASSKLGSWGIQPQHF. CDR3 nucleotide sequence: TGTGCCAGCAGCAAATTGGGGTCGTGGGGGATTCAGCCCCAGCATTTT. J is TRBJ1-5 and V is TRBV21-1. TRBV21-1 is annotated as a pseudogene. This CDR3 is built from 16 residues.

V is TRBV7-2 and J is TRBJ2-3, with 8 bases fitting TRBD2. V shed 4 bases and J 2 bases; nucleotides not matched to a gene: 8. This CDR3 is built from 16 residues. Germline V gives CDR1 SGHTA, CDR2 FQGNSA. CDR3: CASSWDSSGPTDTQYF. CDR3 nucleotides: TGTGCCAGCAGCTGGGACTCTAGCGGGCCCACAGATACGCAGTATTTT.

The chain uses TRBV14 and TRBJ2-3, with D tentatively TRBD2 (6 bases). The CDR3 is 13 residues long. The germline gives CDR1 SGHDN, CDR2 FVKESK. Trimming cost V 4 bases and J 6 bases, with 11 bases left between them. This chain's CDR3 is CASSRDFGDTQYF. The CDR3 DNA reads as TGTGCCAGCAGCCGGGACTTCGGGGATACGCAGTATTTT. The variable domain in full, with the rest retrieved from reference TRBV14 and TRBJ2-3, is EAGVTQFPSHSVIEKGQTVTLRCDPISGHDNLYWYRRVMGKEIKFLLHFVKESKQDESGMPNNRFLAERTGGTYSTLKVQPAELEDSGVYFCASSRDFGDTQYFGPGTRLTVL.

The chain is built from TRBV7-9 and TRBJ2-7, with TRBD1 matching over 9 bases. The CDR3 loop spans 16 amino acids. The trim removed 6 bases at V and 4 bases at J, leaving 13 bases unmatched. Germline-derived CDR1 and CDR2 are SEHNR and FQNEAQ (reference sequence). The chain's CDR3 is CASSSTPGTGSYEQYF. DNA for the CDR3: TGTGCCAGCAGTTCAACGCCCGGGACAGGGTCGTACGAGCAGTACTTC. The entire variable domain, with the rest obtained from reference TRBV7-9 and TRBJ2-7, is as follows: DTGVSQNPRHKITKRGQNVTFRCDPISEHNRLYWYRQTLGQGPEFLTYFQNEAQLEKSRLLSDRFSAERPKGSFSTLEIQRTEQGDSAMYLCASSSTPGTGSYEQYFGPGTRLTVT.

The chain uses TRBV5-1 and TRBJ2-1; the match to TRBD2 covers 8 bases. V dropped 0 bases and J dropped 6; count of bases not matched to a gene: 5. The CDR3 extends over 15 amino acids. Germline V CDR1 and CDR2: SGHRS, YFSETQ. The CDR3 bases are TGCGCCAGCAGCTTGGGTGCGGGAGGCGGCAATGAGCAGTTCTTC. Amino acids: CASSLGAGGGNEQFF.

Only one count was recorded for this clone. V gene TRBV12-5 combines with J gene TRBJ2-5; the D gene is possibly TRBD1 (5 bases). CDR1 and CDR2 from the germline V gene are LGHNT and FRNRAP. Trimming removed 3 bases from V and 10 bases from J, with 9 bases in between. This CDR3 has 11 residues. The CDR3 DNA reads TGTGCTAGTGGTTTAGGGGCGGACCAGTACTTC. Residues: CASGLGADQYF.

V usage is TRBV5-6 and J usage is TRBJ1-5; D unclear. V lost 1 base and J lost 1, with 6 bases in between. There are 14 residues in the CDR3. From germline, CDR1 is SGHDT and CDR2 YYEEEE. The CDR3 spells CASSLPGSNQPQHF. CDR3 coding DNA: TGTGCCAGCAGCTTGCCGGGGAGCAATCAGCCCCAGCATTTT.

V gene TRBV5-1 combines with J gene TRBJ1-1; D is undetermined. Trimming left V 4 bases short and J 2 bases short, with 6 bases between. CDR1 and CDR2 from the germline V gene are SGHRS and YFSETQ. The CDR3 has 12 amino acids. The CDR3 is CASSNLNTEAFF. CDR3 bases: TGCGCCAGCAGCAACTTAAACACTGAAGCTTTCTTT.

The chain joins TRBV6-4 to TRBJ2-3; D is undetermined. The V gene lost 4 bases and the J gene lost 6 bases, with 11 bases spanning the gap. This CDR3 spans 13 amino acids. CDR1 is MRHNA, CDR2 SNTAGT, per germline. CDR3 bases: TGTGCCAGCAGTGCGGACCTTCCTGATACGCAGTATTTT. Protein: CASSADLPDTQYF.

V gene TRBV5-6 combines with J gene TRBJ2-3; TRBD2 agrees at 7 bases. This CDR3 is 14 amino acids long. V lost 0 bases to trimming and J lost 3 bases; unmatched junction nucleotides: 1. CDR1 SGHDT and CDR2 YYEEEE come from the germline V gene. In DNA, the CDR3 is TGTGCCAGCAGCTTGGCCGGGGGGACAGATACGCAGTATTTT. Protein product: CASSLAGGTDTQYF.

The rearrangement uses TRBV11-3 and TRBJ2-3; D unclear. V was trimmed by 3 bases and J by 0 bases, leaving 7 bases between them. There are 14 residues in the CDR3. Per the germline V gene, CDR1 is SGHNT and CDR2 is YENEEA. CDR3 in amino acids: CASSFRASTDTQYF. The CDR3 DNA sequence: TGTGCCAGCAGCTTTCGAGCTAGCACAGATACGCAGTATTTT.

This clone was recorded only once. V usage is TRBV28 and J usage is TRBJ2-2; the match to TRBD1 covers 9 bases. The junction had 4 bases not matched to a gene; V was cut back by 10 bases and J by 4 bases. Looked up from germline, CDR1 is MDHEN and CDR2 is SYDVKM. This CDR3 region has 13 residues. CDR3 sequence: CATRQGGTGELFF. The CDR3 DNA reads as TGTGCCACCCGACAGGGGGGCACCGGGGAGCTGTTTTTT.

This clone was counted once. The chain recombines TRBV18 with TRBJ2-7, with 8 bases fitting TRBD1. The CDR3 is 16 residues long. The J segment lost 7 bases and the V segment lost 2 bases, leaving 13 bases of the junction unmatched. Germline CDR1 is KGHSH and CDR2 is LQKENI. In nucleotides, the CDR3 is TGTGCCAGCTCACCAACCGGGACAGGTTCCGCGGGTGAGCAGTACTTC. As protein: CASSPTGTGSAGEQYF.

The rearrangement links TRBV15 to TRBJ1-5, with 8 bases fitting TRBD1. Germline lookup yields CDR1 LNHNV and CDR2 YYDKDF (reference sequence). The CDR3 covers 16 residues. V gave up 1 base and J gave up 7 bases; unmatched junction bases: 9. The DNA of the CDR3 is TGTGCCACCAGCAGAGGACCCCGACAGGGGATGCAGCCCCAGCATTTT. Its translation: CATSRGPRQGMQPQHF.

This chain connects TRBV6-5 to TRBJ2-1, with 9 nucleotides matching TRBD1. Germline V gene sequence: CDR1 MNHEY, CDR2 SVGAGI. The CDR3 consists of 14 residues. The ends lost 6 bases at V and 4 bases at J; junction bases unmatched: 4. The chain's CDR3 is CASRETGGYNEQFF. The CDR3, as DNA: TGTGCCAGCAGAGAGACAGGGGGGTACAATGAGCAGTTCTTC.

This clone was recorded a few times. Other DNA sequences in the same sample also yield this CDR3. V is TRBV6-5 and J is TRBJ2-6, with D possibly matching TRBD2 (5 bases). In germline, CDR1 is MNHEY, CDR2 SVGAGI. This CDR3 has 15 residues. V was shortened by 2 bases and J by 4 bases, with 9 bases between the two germline ends. CDR3 bases: TGTGCCAGCAGTTACGAGGGAAGGGGGGCCAACGTCCTGACTTTC. Residues: CASSYEGRGANVLTF.

V gene TRBV10-3 combines with J gene TRBJ2-1, with no clear D. This CDR3 has 15 residues. V was cut by 3 bases and J by 5 bases, with 14 bases left in between. CDR1 and CDR2 (germline): ENHRY, SYGVKD. The CDR3 DNA follows: TGTGCCATCAGTGAAGGGCTTCCGTACCACAATGAGCAGTTCTTC. Protein product: CAISEGLPYHNEQFF.

The chain uses TRBV18 and TRBJ2-2; D is undetermined. CDR1 is KGHSH and CDR2 is LQKENI in the germline V gene. CDR3 size: 16 residues. V lost 3 bases and J 0 bases, leaving 11 bases between the germline ends. The CDR3 region has the DNA TGTGCCAGCTCACCGGAGTTGAGCCCGAACACCGGGGAGCTGTTTTTT. Its translation is CASSPELSPNTGELFF.

This clone appeared once. The genes are TRBV19 and TRBJ1-5, with 8 positions matching TRBD1. The CDR3 length is 16 residues. CDR1 is LNHDA, CDR2 SQIVND, per germline (reference sequence). The J segment lost 4 bases and the V segment lost 9 bases, leaving 14 bases of the junction unmatched. CDR3 protein: CASRLEGDRTNQPQHF. Here the CDR3 DNA reads TGTGCCAGCCGACTTGAAGGGGACAGGACAAATCAGCCCCAGCATTTT.

The chain is built from TRBV25-1 and TRBJ2-3, with 12 nucleotides matching TRBD1. V shed 3 bases and J 5 bases; nucleotides not matched to a gene: 9. In germline, CDR1 is MGHDK, CDR2 SYGVNS. The CDR3 length is 17 residues. For the CDR3, the DNA is TGTGCCAGCAGTGAGCCCCCGGGACAGGGGGCAGAAGATACGCAGTATTTT. This gives the protein CASSEPPGQGAEDTQYF.

This CDR3 reads CASSYSGGAGGYTF. The CDR3 DNA reads as TGTGCCAGCAGTTACTCAGGGGGCGCGGGTGGCTACACCTTC. The V call is TRBV6-5, the J call TRBJ1-2; 7 nucleotides match TRBD1. Germline CDR1 is MNHEY and CDR2 is SVGAGI. The CDR3 is 14 amino acids. Germline trimming cut 0 bases from V and 7 bases from J; bases unmatched to any gene: 5.